The 28 T cell receptor beta chains reported below all come from one sample, sequenced in a study of control samples from healthy donors and cancer patients. Libraries were prepared by immunoSEQ multiplex PCR; TCRdb keeps only in-frame clonotypes and omits some of them. The sample shows some 95,000 clones, about nine tenths of them seen only once. The sample comprised blood. The receptors come from a human donor in good health. The donor label of this sample is uncertain.

The chain couples TRBV27 to TRBJ1-2, with D unclear. Germline lookup yields CDR1 MNHEY and CDR2 SMNVEV (reference sequence). This CDR3 contains 13 residues. Trimming pared 2 bases from V and 2 bases from J, leaving 6 bases between. CDR3 residues: CASSLNGNYGYTF. In DNA, the CDR3 is TGTGCCAGCAGTTTAAACGGGAACTATGGCTACACCTTC.

The chain couples TRBV5-1 to TRBJ1-5; 8 bases fit TRBD1. V shed 3 bases and J 9 bases; nucleotides not matched to a gene: 5. CDR1 and CDR2 from the germline V gene are SGHRS and YFSETQ. CDR3 length: 13 residues. The CDR3 loop reads CASSSGQGTPQHF. CDR3 nucleotides: TGCGCCAGCAGCTCTGGACAGGGTACGCCCCAGCATTTT.

Comments on this clone: Different DNA sequences within this sample yield the same CDR3. The genes are TRBV5-1 and TRBJ1-4, with 8 bases lining up with TRBD1. The CDR3 extends over 15 amino acids. CDR1 SGHRS and CDR2 YFSETQ come from the germline V gene. The V and J ends lost 2 bases and 0 bases, in that order; junction bases with no gene match: 0. The CDR3 protein is CASSLQGATNEKLFF. CDR3 sequence (DNA): TGCGCCAGCAGCTTACAGGGGGCAACTAATGAAAAACTGTTTTTT.

This chain joins TRBV7-8 and TRBJ2-7; 7 nucleotides match TRBD1. Germline V gene lookup returns CDR1 SGHVS and CDR2 FQNEAQ. The V gene end was trimmed by 5 bases and the J gene end by 1 base; junction bases not matched to a gene: 11. The CDR3 covers 16 residues. The chain's CDR3 is CASSDTRDSESYEQYV. The DNA of the CDR3 is TGTGCCAGCAGCGATACCCGGGACAGCGAGTCCTACGAGCAGTACGTC.

The chain employs TRBV19 and TRBJ1-4, with D hard to call. Germline V gene sequence: CDR1 LNHDA, CDR2 SQIVND (reference sequence). Trimming removed 1 base from V and 3 bases from J, with 6 bases in between. The CDR3 consists of 14 residues. CDR3: CASSIGRSNEKLFF. The CDR3 DNA reads as TGTGCCAGTAGTATAGGCAGGTCTAATGAAAAACTGTTTTTT.

The chain couples TRBV6-4 to TRBJ2-1; possibly TRBD2 for D (5 bases). The CDR3 consists of 13 residues. CDR1 and CDR2 from the germline V gene are MRHNA and SNTAGT. Between the trimmed V and J ends, which lost 0 bases and 9 bases, there was a span of 9 bases. The CDR3 nucleotides are TGTGCCAGCAGTGACTCAGAGGGCGCTGAGCAGTTCTTC. The encoded protein is CASSDSEGAEQFF.

The V call is TRBV21-1, the J call TRBJ1-5. TRBV21-1 is noted as a pseudogene. The CDR3 has 15 amino acids. This CDR3 reads CASSKALGGNQPQHF. The CDR3, as DNA: TGTGCCAGCAGCAAAGCGCTTGGGGGCAATCAGCCCCAGCATTTT.

The V gene is TRBV5-1, the J gene TRBJ1-4, with TRBD1 as a possible D gene (5 bases). The germline V gene has CDR1 SGHRS and CDR2 YFSETQ. CDR3 length: 14 amino acids. Trimming removed 0 bases from V and 8 bases from J, with 11 bases in between. CDR3 loop: CASSLAGGREKLFF. CDR3 DNA sequence: TGCGCCAGCAGCTTGGCCGGGGGTAGAGAAAAACTGTTTTTT.

CDR3 region: CASSTGTTQETQYF. CDR3 DNA sequence: TGCGCCAGCAGCACCGGGACAACCCAAGAGACCCAGTACTTC. The gene calls are TRBV5-1 and TRBJ2-5; TRBD1 might be the D (6 bases). The CDR3 is 14 amino acids. The V and J ends lost 4 bases and 1 base respectively, with 11 bases between them. Germline assignment: CDR1 SGHRS and CDR2 YFSETQ.

As regards this clone: Germline is not matched at one junction end, which may reflect a read error. V gene TRBV7-7 combines with J gene TRBJ2-2; D gene unclear. The CDR3 contains 16 residues. Germline V gene sequence: CDR1 SSHAT, CDR2 FNYEAQ (reference sequence). Here the CDR3 reads CASSAHDGYGTGELFF. As DNA, the CDR3 is TGTGCTAGCAGCGCTCATGATGGGTATGGAACCGGGGAGCTGTTTTTT.

A single count supports this clone. This sequence joins TRBV9 and TRBJ2-1; 13 bases agree with TRBD2. The CDR3 totals 17 residues. Germline assignment: CDR1 SGDLS and CDR2 YYNGEE. Losses at the gene ends were 3 bases for V and 7 bases for J; bases not matched to a gene: 10. CDR3 nucleotides: TGTGCCAGCAGCGAGAGCCTACTAGCGGGGGGGCAGAATGAGCAGTTCTTC. It specifies CASSESLLAGGQNEQFF.

This clone was picked up one time. The rearrangement uses TRBV6-5 and TRBJ1-2; the D gene is possibly TRBD1 (6 bases). V was clipped by 6 bases and J by 7 bases, with 9 bases between them. The CDR3 length is 11 residues. Per the germline V gene, CDR1 is MNHEY and CDR2 is SVGAGI. The CDR3, as DNA: TGTGCCAGCAGCTCACAGGGTGGCTACACCTTC. It specifies CASSSQGGYTF.

The rearrangement links TRBV10-2 to TRBJ1-6; no firm D call. V was clipped by 3 bases and J by 5 bases, with 8 bases between them. CDR1 and CDR2 (germline): WSHSY, SAAADI. This CDR3 is built from 14 residues. This CDR3 is CASSDWQNNSPLHF. The CDR3 bases are TGCGCCAGCAGTGATTGGCAGAATAATTCACCCCTCCACTTT.

This rearrangement joins TRBV7-9 to TRBJ2-1, with 16 bases matching TRBD2. CDR3 length: 16 residues. With 5 bases clipped from V and 7 bases from J, the junction kept 5 bases outside the gene matches. Germline V gene data show CDR1 as SEHNR and CDR2 as FQNEAQ (reference sequence). This CDR3 reads CASSTGTSGGANEQFF. In nucleotides, the CDR3 is TGTGCCAGCAGCACCGGGACTAGCGGGGGGGCGAATGAGCAGTTCTTC.

The V call is TRBV3-1 (or the pseudogene TRBV3-2), the J call TRBJ2-6; TRBD2 might be the D (5 bases). CDR3 length equals 16 residues. Trimming removed 2 bases from V and 3 bases from J, with 11 bases in between. From germline, CDR1 is LGHDT and CDR2 YNNKEL (reference sequence). In DNA form, the CDR3 reads TGTGCCAGCAGCCAACCCGGAGAGGGTGGGGCCAACGTCCTGACTTTC. Translated, it gives CASSQPGEGGANVLTF.

The DNA of the CDR3 is TGTGCCAGCTCACGAGAACAGGGAAGAGAGACCCAGTACTTC. This codes for CASSREQGRETQYF. The chain uses TRBV18 and TRBJ2-5, with a tentative D call TRBD1 (6 bases). V lost 4 bases, J lost 4 bases, and 13 bases lay in between. The CDR3 has 14 residues. The germline CDR1 and CDR2 sequences are KGHSH and LQKENI.

The chain employs TRBV5-1 and TRBJ2-7; 8 nucleotides line up with TRBD2. The length of the CDR3 is 16 residues. The V gene's germline CDR1 is SGHRS and CDR2 YFSETQ. With V trimmed by 5 bases and J by 3 bases, 13 bases remained unmatched. The DNA of the CDR3 is TGCGCCAGCAGTTCGGGAGGAAGCGGGGGAATCTACGAGCAGTACTTC. It is translated as CASSSGGSGGIYEQYF. Based on the CDR3 plus reference TRBV5-1 and TRBJ2-7, the full variable domain is KAGVTQTPRYLIKTRGQQVTLSCSPISGHRSVSWYQQTPGQGLQFLFEYFSETQRNKGNFPGRFSGRQFSNSRSEMNVSTLELGDSALYLCASSSGGSGGIYEQYFGPGTRLTVT.

The V gene is TRBV18, the J gene TRBJ1-6; 9 bases fit TRBD1. The CDR3 loop spans 14 amino acids. The ends lost 5 bases at V and 6 bases at J; junction bases unmatched: 2. CDR1 KGHSH and CDR2 LQKENI come from the germline V gene. The chain's CDR3 is CASSEDRGNSPLHF. In DNA form, the CDR3 reads TGTGCCAGCTCAGAGGACAGGGGTAATTCACCCCTCCACTTT. Complete variable domain (other parts from reference TRBV18 and TRBJ1-6): NAGVMQNPRHLVRRRGQEARLRCSPMKGHSHVYWYRQLPEEGLKFMVYLQKENIIDESGMPKERFSAEFPKEGPSILRIQQVVRGDSAAYFCASSEDRGNSPLHFGNGTRLTVT.

The CDR3 nucleotides are TGTGCCAGCAGCCAACAGGGGAACACTGAAGCTTTCTTT. Residues: CASSQQGNTEAFF. The rearrangement joins TRBV11-3 to TRBJ1-1; D might be TRBD1 (6 bases). This CDR3 region has 13 residues. V lost 5 bases and J lost 1, with 8 bases in between. Germline CDR1 and CDR2: SGHNT and YENEEA.

This chain links TRBV6-5 with TRBJ2-1; D is uncertain. Germline values: CDR1 MNHEY, CDR2 SVGAGI. The CDR3 consists of 14 residues. V was shortened by 8 bases and J by 8 bases, with 19 bases between the two germline ends. This chain's CDR3 is CASPGPPAPDEQFF. In DNA form, the CDR3 reads TGTGCCAGCCCTGGCCCTCCTGCCCCCGATGAGCAGTTCTTC.

The chain employs TRBV25-1 and TRBJ1-4; D might be TRBD1 (5 bases). Trimming took 2 bases from V and 5 from J, leaving 12 bases between them. The CDR3 extends over 15 amino acids. Per the germline V gene, CDR1 is MGHDK and CDR2 is SYGVNS. DNA of the CDR3: TGTGCCAGCAGTGAAGGGGGACTCCTGAATGAAAAACTGTTTTTT. Translation gives CASSEGGLLNEKLFF.

On this clone: Other DNA sequences in this specimen translate into the identical CDR3. V and J are TRBV6-5 and TRBJ1-1; D not certain. The length of the CDR3 is 13 residues. CDR1 and CDR2 (germline): MNHEY, SVGAGI. The V gene lost 0 bases and the J gene lost 1 base, with 3 bases spanning the gap. The chain's CDR3 is CASSYSRNTEAFF. For the CDR3, the DNA is TGTGCCAGCAGTTACTCGAGGAACACTGAAGCTTTCTTT.

This clone occurred a few times. The chain links TRBV20-1 to TRBJ1-5; D might be TRBD1 (6 bases). With 3 bases removed from V and 7 bases from J, the gap between germline ends came to 16 bases. The germline V gene has CDR1 DFQATT and CDR2 SNEGSKA (reference sequence). This CDR3 comprises 14 residues. DNA for the CDR3: TGCAGTGCTAGTAGCGGAGGGGGGGCACAGCCCCAGCATTTT. Translating it yields CSASSGGGAQPQHF.

V is TRBV7-8 and J is TRBJ2-5; tentative D call: TRBD2 (6 bases). Trimming removed 0 bases at V and 0 bases at J, with 11 bases between. Per germline, CDR1 SGHVS and CDR2 FQNEAQ. The CDR3 totals 16 residues. The DNA for the CDR3 is TGTGCCAGCAGCTTAGCTGCGGCGGGAAACCAAGAGACCCAGTACTTC. Amino acid sequence: CASSLAAAGNQETQYF.

This clone was detected only a few times. The V and J genes are TRBV19 and TRBJ1-2; 7 bases match TRBD1. The CDR3 has 14 amino acids. CDR1 is LNHDA and CDR2 is SQIVND in the germline V gene (reference sequence). With 1 base clipped from V and 4 bases from J, the junction kept 3 bases outside the gene matches. DNA for the CDR3: TGTGCCAGTAGTATAGGAGGGGGCAGCTATGGCTACACCTTC. It is translated as CASSIGGGSYGYTF.

The gene calls are TRBV6-1 and TRBJ2-5, with D perhaps assigned TRBD1 or TRBD2 (6 bases each). V was cut by 1 base and J by 4 bases, with 16 bases left in between. The germline gives CDR1 MNHNS, CDR2 SASEGT. This CDR3 spans 16 amino acids. CDR3 residues: CASSEEGGFRVETQYF. The CDR3 region has the DNA TGTGCCAGCAGTGAAGAGGGGGGCTTCAGGGTAGAGACCCAGTACTTC.

The V gene is TRBV13, the J gene TRBJ1-1, with 7 bases matching TRBD1. The trim removed 5 bases at V and 1 base at J, leaving 4 bases unmatched. The V gene's germline CDR1 is PRHDT and CDR2 FYEKMQ (reference sequence). The CDR3 runs to 14 residues. CDR3 protein: CASSPDRRNTEAFF. Written as DNA, the CDR3 is TGTGCCAGCAGCCCGGACAGGAGGAACACTGAAGCTTTCTTT.

The genes are TRBV7-5 and TRBJ1-4; TRBD1, the D gene given by the table, was not confirmed from the DNA. TRBV7-5 is a known pseudogene. The CDR3 has 16 amino acids. CDR3 bases: TGTGCCAGAAGCTTAGGATCTTTTGCAGCTAATGAAAAACTGTTTTTT. Its protein is CARSLGSFAANEKLFF.